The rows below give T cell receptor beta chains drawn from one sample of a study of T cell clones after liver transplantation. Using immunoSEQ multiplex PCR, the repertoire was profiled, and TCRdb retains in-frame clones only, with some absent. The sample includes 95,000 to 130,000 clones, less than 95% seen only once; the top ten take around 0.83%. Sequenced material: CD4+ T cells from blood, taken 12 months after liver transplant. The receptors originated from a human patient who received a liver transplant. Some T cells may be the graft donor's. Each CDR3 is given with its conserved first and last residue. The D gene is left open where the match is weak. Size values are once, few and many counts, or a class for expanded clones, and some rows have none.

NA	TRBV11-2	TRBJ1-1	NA	TGTGCCAGCAGCTTAGGAGGGAACACTGAAGCTTTCTTT	CASSLGGNTEAFF
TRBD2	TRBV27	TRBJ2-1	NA	TGTGCCAGCAGTCCCCTGGTGACTAGCGGGAGTAGGCATGAGCAGTTCTTC	CASSPLVTSGSRHEQFF
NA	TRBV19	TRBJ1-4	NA	TGTGCCAGTACCTCCCAAGGGGGAGGTGATGAAAAACTGTTTTTT	CASTSQGGGDEKLFF
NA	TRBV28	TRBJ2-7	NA	TGTGCCAGCAGTTTTACAGCGGGTTCCCCCGCCTACGAGCAGTACTTC	CASSFTAGSPAYEQYF
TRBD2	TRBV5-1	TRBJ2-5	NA	TGCGCCAGCAGCTCCCTACTAGCGGGAGTCGGAGAGACCCAGTACTTC	CASSSLLAGVGETQYF
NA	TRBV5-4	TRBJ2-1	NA	TGTGCCAGCAGCTTGGATGGGACTCCCCACAATGAGCAGTTCTTC	CASSLDGTPHNEQFF
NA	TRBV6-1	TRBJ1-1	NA	TGTGCCAGCAGTGAAGGCAAGAACACTGAAGCTTTCTTT	CASSEGKNTEAFF
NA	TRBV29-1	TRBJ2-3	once	TGCAGCGTTGAGCCAGATACGCAGTATTTT	CSVEPDTQYF
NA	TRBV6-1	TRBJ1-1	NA	TGTGCCAGCAGCGCGGACTATTACACTGAAGCTTTCTTT	CASSADYYTEAFF
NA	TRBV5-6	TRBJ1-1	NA	TGTGCCAGCAGCTGGGTGACCGGGACGGCCACTGAAGCTTTCTTT	CASSWVTGTATEAFF
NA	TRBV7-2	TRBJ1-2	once	TGTGCCAGCAAGGAGGGGCCCCTTGGCTACACCTTC	CASKEGPLGYTF
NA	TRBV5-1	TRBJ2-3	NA	TGCGCCAGCCGACCAGCACTTACTAGCACAGATACGCAGTATTTT	CASRPALTSTDTQYF
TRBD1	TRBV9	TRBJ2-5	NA	TGTGCCAGCAGCGACGGAAGACGACAGGGGGCTCAGGAGACCCAGTACTTC	CASSDGRRQGAQETQYF
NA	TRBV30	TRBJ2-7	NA	TGTGCCTTCCAGGAGGGGAGCTACGAGCAGTACTTC	CAFQEGSYEQYF
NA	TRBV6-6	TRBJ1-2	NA	TGTGCCAGCAGTTATCCCGGGACGGATGGCTACACCTTC	CASSYPGTDGYTF
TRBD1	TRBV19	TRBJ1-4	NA	TGTGCCACCAGGGGGACCCTGATCGAAAAACTGTTTTTT	CATRGTLIEKLFF
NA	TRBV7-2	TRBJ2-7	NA	TGTGCCAGCAGCTTAACTTCTCTTGAGCAGTACTTC	CASSLTSLEQYF
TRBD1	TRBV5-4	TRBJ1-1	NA	TGTGCCAGCAGCCAAGGACAGGGGCGGGCGAACACTGAAGCTTTCTTT	CASSQGQGRANTEAFF
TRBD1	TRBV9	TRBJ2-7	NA	TGTGCCAGCAGTCCCGGACAGGGGGCCTACGAGCAGTACTTC	CASSPGQGAYEQYF
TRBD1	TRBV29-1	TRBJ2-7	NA	TGCAGCGTCCGAAAGAGCGGGACAGGGGGCCTCAACGAGCAGTACTTC	CSVRKSGTGGLNEQYF
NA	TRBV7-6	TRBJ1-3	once	TGTGCCAGCAGCTCCTTAACTGGAAACACCATATATTTT	CASSSLTGNTIYF
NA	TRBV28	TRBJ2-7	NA	TGTGCCAGCTTTGCTAGCTCCTACGAGCAGTACTTC	CASFASSYEQYF
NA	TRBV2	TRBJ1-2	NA	TGTGCCAGCAATAGGGCAGGCTCCTATGGCTACACCTTC	CASNRAGSYGYTF
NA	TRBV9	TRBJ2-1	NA	TGTGCCAGCAGCGTGGTGGATAGCCACCACAATGAGCAGTTCTTC	CASSVVDSHHNEQFF
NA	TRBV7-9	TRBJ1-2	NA	TGTGCCAGCACCAGGGGTGACTATGGCTACACCTTC	CASTRGDYGYTF
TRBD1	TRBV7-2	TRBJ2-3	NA	TGTGCCAGCCAGCGGGACAGGGGGTCCCTCGATACGCAGTATTTT	CASQRDRGSLDTQYF
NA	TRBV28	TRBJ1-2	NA	TGTGCCAGCAGTTTGGGGGGTGTCTATGGCTACACCTTC	CASSLGGVYGYTF
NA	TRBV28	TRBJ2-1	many	TGTGCCAGCAGTTTACGCCGGGATGAGCAGTTCTTC	CASSLRRDEQFF
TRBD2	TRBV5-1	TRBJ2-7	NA	TGCGCCAGCAGCGTCGTAGCGGGAGGTGGGGAGCAGTACTTC	CASSVVAGGGEQYF
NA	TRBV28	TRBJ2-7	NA	TGTGCCAGCAGTTTACAGGGAGGTCCAACCTACGAGCAGTACTTC	CASSLQGGPTYEQYF
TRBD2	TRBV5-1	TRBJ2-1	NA	TGCGCCAGCAGCCCTACTAGCGGGAGGGCGAATGAGCAGTTCTTC	CASSPTSGRANEQFF
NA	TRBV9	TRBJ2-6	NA	TGTGCCAGCAGCCCCGGGGTGGGAAGCTCTGGGGCCAACGTCCTGACTTTC	CASSPGVGSSGANVLTF
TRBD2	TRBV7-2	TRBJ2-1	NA	TGTGCCAGCAGCATGGGACTAGCGGGAGGGAATGAGCAGTTCTTC	CASSMGLAGGNEQFF
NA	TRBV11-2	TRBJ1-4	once	TGTGCCAGCAGCCCCTCCGGGGGGGCTAATGAAAAACTGTTTTTT	CASSPSGGANEKLFF
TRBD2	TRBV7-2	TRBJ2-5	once	TGTGCCAGCAGCCGACTAGCGGGAGGTCGGGAGACCCAGTACTTC	CASSRLAGGRETQYF
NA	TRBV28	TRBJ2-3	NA	TGTGCCAGCAGTTTATACGGCAACCGGCGCACAGATACGCAGTATTTT	CASSLYGNRRTDTQYF
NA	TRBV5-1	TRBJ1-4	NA	TGCGCCAGCAGCTTGGGAGGGGGTCCGTACGAAAAACTGTTTTTT	CASSLGGGPYEKLFF
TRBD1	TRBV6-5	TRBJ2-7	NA	TGTGCCAGCAGCCGAACGACAGGGGAATACGAGCAGTACTTC	CASSRTTGEYEQYF
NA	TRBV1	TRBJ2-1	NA	TGCACCAGCAGCCAAGATCCCAGCGACAACCACAATGAGCAGTTCTTC	CTSSQDPSDNHNEQFF
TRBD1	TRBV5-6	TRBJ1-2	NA	TGTGCCAGCAGCTTGGCCGCTGGGGACAGGCGACCTAACTATGGCTACACCTTC	CASSLAAGDRRPNYGYTF
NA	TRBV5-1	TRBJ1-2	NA	TGCGCCAGCAGCCCACCTAGGGGGTCCGCTAACTATGGCTACACCTTC	CASSPPRGSANYGYTF
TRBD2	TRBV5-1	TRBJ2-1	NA	TGCGCCAGCAGCGCAGGACTAGCGGGCTCCTACAATGAGCAGTTCTTC	CASSAGLAGSYNEQFF
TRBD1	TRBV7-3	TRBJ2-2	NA	TGTGCCAGCAGCTTAGGCCCCCGGGACAGGGTGAACACCGGGGAGCTGTTTTTT	CASSLGPRDRVNTGELFF
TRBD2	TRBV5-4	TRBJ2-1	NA	TGTGCCAGCAGCTTGGCCGGGGCGGGAGCCTACAATGAGCAGTTCTTC	CASSLAGAGAYNEQFF
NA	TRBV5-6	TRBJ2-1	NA	TGTGCCAACGTGGAGGGGGGACAGATAAAGAGCGAGCAGTTCTTC	CANVEGGQIKSEQFF
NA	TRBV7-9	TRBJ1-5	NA	TGTGCCAGCAGCTTAGCAGGCCATAGCAATCAGCCCCAGCATTTT	CASSLAGHSNQPQHF
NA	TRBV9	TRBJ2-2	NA	TGTGCCAGCAGCCAGCTGGACTGGAAGAACACCGGGGAGCTGTTTTTT	CASSQLDWKNTGELFF
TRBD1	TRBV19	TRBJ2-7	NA	TGTGCCAGTAGTGTCGCCGGGACAGCCAACTACGAGCAGTACTTC	CASSVAGTANYEQYF
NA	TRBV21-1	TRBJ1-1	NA	TGTGCCTCACCGGGAGGCAGGGGGAACACTGAAGCTTTCTTT	CASPGGRGNTEAFF
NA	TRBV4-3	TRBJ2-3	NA	TGCGCCAGCAGCCGGGGACACGACTTCACAGATACGCAGTATTTT	CASSRGHDFTDTQYF
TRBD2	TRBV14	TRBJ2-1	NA	TGTGCCAGCAGCCAGATGCTAGCGGGAGATAGTGAGCAGTTCTTC	CASSQMLAGDSEQFF
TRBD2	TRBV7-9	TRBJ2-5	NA	TGTGCCAGCAGCTCTGGGCTTGGGGACCTGGCAGCGGGGCCGACCCAGTACTTC	CASSSGLGDLAAGPTQYF
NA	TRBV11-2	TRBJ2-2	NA	TGTGCCAGCAGCTCAAGCGACCCGAACACCGGGGAGCTGTTTTTT	CASSSSDPNTGELFF
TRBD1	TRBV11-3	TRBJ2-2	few	TGTGCCAGCAGCTCCTGGACAGGGGGCGTCACCGGGGAGCTGTTTTTT	CASSSWTGGVTGELFF